This passage covers 4 T cell receptor beta chains from one sample sequenced in a study of identical twins (dated by TCRdb to about 2016). The library was made by 5' RACE. The run used an Illumina HiSeq 2000. The public reads were quality trimmed at Q25 with fastp and then assembled into clones with MiXCR by TCRdb, keeping productive beta chains. Merged by CDR3 protein, the rows form single entries marked with the most common genes and DNA. A total of about 1.7 million distinct CDR3 sequences appear in this sample, about 31% of them only once. More than 0.25% of the sample comes from the top ten. Sequenced input: cord blood. These receptors all come from a newborn girl in good health.

The chain recombines TRBV20-1 with TRBJ1-5, with D perhaps TRBD1 (5 bases). Trimming took 6 bases from V and 0 from J, leaving 21 bases between them. This CDR3 is built from 17 residues. Germline CDR1 and CDR2: DFQATT and SNEGSKA (reference sequence). The CDR3 sequence is CSASRGGLRDSNQPQHF. For the CDR3, the DNA is TGCAGTGCCAGCCGGGGCGGGCTAAGAGATAGCAATCAGCCCCAGCATTTT.

The rearrangement joins TRBV20-1 to TRBJ2-1; 9 bases agree with TRBD2. V lost 0 bases to trimming and J lost 6 bases; unmatched junction nucleotides: 6. Per the germline V gene, CDR1 is DFQATT and CDR2 is SNEGSKA (reference sequence). CDR3 length: 15 amino acids. The CDR3 DNA reads as TGCAGTGCTAGAGAGCGGGAGGGCCCCTGCAATGAGCAGTTCTTC. Encoded protein: CSAREREGPCNEQFF.

The CDR3 region is CASSLDGRDSTNTEAFF. The CDR3 DNA sequence: TGTGCCAGCAGCTTAGACGGCCGGGACAGTACGAACACTGAAGCTTTCTTT. The chain links TRBV7-2 to TRBJ1-1; 7 bases align to TRBD1. The germline V gene has CDR1 SGHTA and CDR2 FQGNSA. The CDR3 consists of 17 residues. V trimming: 1 base; J trimming: 1 base; junction bases outside the gene matches: 9.

The chain employs TRBV2 and TRBJ1-2, with a possible D match to TRBD1 (5 bases). Germline-derived CDR1 and CDR2 are SNHLY and FYNNEI. The V and J ends lost 6 bases and 1 base respectively, with 18 bases between them. This CDR3 comprises 16 residues. Here the CDR3 DNA reads TGTGCCAGCAGCTATTCTCGGGGCCACCGTAACTATGGCTACACCTTC. The encoded protein is CASSYSRGHRNYGYTF.